These T cell receptor beta chains were read from a single sample in a study of T cell responses to AZD1222 COVID-19 vaccine. Assay used: immunoSEQ multiplex PCR; TCRdb lists only in-frame clones, some missing. This table has 100,000 or so clones, around nine tenths appearing once. This material consisted of peripheral blood, taken on day 0 of AZD1222 vaccination. These receptors were obtained from an adult in good health. Both conserved end residues are part of each CDR3. The D gene is left open where the match is weak. Not all rows give a size; the values are once, few, many and, for expanded clones, a class.

j_call d_call clone_size v_call cdr3_aa cdr3_nt
TRBJ1-3 - - TRBV4-3 CASSQDAPGNTIYF TGCGCCAGCAGCCAAGATGCCCCCGGAAACACCATATATTTT
TRBJ2-7 - - TRBV2 CASSGAGLYEQYF TGTGCCAGCAGCGGCGCTGGTTTGTACGAGCAGTACTTC
TRBJ2-6 TRBD1 - TRBV19 CASTPGDRVYGANVLTF TGTGCCAGTACCCCCGGGGACAGGGTTTATGGGGCCAACGTCCTGACTTTC
TRBJ1-2 - once TRBV4-3 CASSQDIRGTYGYTF TGCGCCAGCAGCCAAGATATCAGGGGCACCTATGGCTACACCTTC
TRBJ2-6 - - TRBV27 CASSPLSGANVLTF TGTGCCAGCAGTCCCCTCTCTGGGGCCAACGTCCTGACTTTC
TRBJ2-7 TRBD2 - TRBV3-1/TRBV3-2 CASSQGTSGSNEQYF TGTGCCAGCAGCCAGGGGACTAGCGGGAGTAACGAGCAGTACTTC
TRBJ2-1 - - TRBV27 CASSSEGQNEQFF TGTGCCAGCAGTTCCGAGGGGCAGAATGAGCAGTTCTTC
TRBJ2-3 - - TRBV20-1 CSYTPGDTQYF TGCAGTTACACTCCCGGGGATACGCAGTATTTT
TRBJ1-2 - few TRBV4-3 CASSQERMGGVSGYTF TGCGCCAGCAGCCAAGAGAGAATGGGCGGGGTTTCTGGCTACACCTTC
TRBJ1-2 TRBD1 - TRBV28 CATWTGGFFGYTF TGTGCCACCTGGACAGGGGGTTTTTTTGGCTACACCTTC
TRBJ2-2 TRBD2 - TRBV6-5 CASSGRAHTGELFF TGTGCCAGCTCAGGGAGGGCCCACACCGGGGAGCTGTTTTTT
TRBJ2-3 TRBD2 - TRBV7-8 CASSLGLRGRAGVPDTQYF TGTGCCAGCAGCTTAGGATTGAGGGGAAGAGCGGGAGTTCCAGATACGCAGTATTTT
TRBJ2-7 - - TRBV11-1 CASRPDGGYEQYF TGTGCCAGCAGACCGGACGGAGGCTACGAGCAGTACTTC